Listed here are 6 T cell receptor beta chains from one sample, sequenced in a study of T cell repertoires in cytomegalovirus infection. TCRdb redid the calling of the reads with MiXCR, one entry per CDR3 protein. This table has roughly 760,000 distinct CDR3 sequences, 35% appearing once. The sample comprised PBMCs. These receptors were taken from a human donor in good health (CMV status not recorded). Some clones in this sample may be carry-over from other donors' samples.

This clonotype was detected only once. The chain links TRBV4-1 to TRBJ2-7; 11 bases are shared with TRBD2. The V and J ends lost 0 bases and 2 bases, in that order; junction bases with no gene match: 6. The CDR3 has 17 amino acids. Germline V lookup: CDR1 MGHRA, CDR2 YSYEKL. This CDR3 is CASSQDRLAGGTYEQYF. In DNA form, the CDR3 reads TGCGCCAGCAGCCAAGATCGGTTAGCGGGAGGGACCTACGAGCAGTACTTC.

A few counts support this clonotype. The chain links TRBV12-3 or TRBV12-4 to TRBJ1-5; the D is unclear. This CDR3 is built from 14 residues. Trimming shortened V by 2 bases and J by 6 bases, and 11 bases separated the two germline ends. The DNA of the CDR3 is TGTGCCAGCAGTTTAAGAGAAGGAAGTCAGCCCCAGCATTTT. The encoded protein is CASSLREGSQPQHF.

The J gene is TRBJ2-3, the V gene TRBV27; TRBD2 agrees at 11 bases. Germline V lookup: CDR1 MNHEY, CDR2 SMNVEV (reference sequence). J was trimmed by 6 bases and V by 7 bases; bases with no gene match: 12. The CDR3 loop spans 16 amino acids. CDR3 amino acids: CASKKTRLAGLDTQYF. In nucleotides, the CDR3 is TGTGCCAGCAAGAAGACGAGACTAGCGGGATTGGATACGCAGTATTTT.

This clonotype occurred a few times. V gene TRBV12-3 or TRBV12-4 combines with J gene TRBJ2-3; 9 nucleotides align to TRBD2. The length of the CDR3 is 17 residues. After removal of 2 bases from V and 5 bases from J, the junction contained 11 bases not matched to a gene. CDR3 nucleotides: TGTGCCAGCAGTTTATGGGGACTAGCTATGGTGGGAGATACGCAGTATTTT. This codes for CASSLWGLAMVGDTQYF.

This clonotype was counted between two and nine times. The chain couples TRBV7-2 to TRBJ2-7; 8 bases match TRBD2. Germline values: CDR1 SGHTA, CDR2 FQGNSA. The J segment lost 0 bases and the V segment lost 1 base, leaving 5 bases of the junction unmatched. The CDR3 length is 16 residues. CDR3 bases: TGTGCCAGCAGCTTAGTAGCGGGGTCAAGCTCCTACGAGCAGTACTTC. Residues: CASSLVAGSSSYEQYF.

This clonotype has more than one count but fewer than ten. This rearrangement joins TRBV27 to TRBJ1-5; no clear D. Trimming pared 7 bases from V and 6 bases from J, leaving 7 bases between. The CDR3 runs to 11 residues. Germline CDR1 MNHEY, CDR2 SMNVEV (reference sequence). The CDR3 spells CASILGQPQHF. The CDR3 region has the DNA TGTGCCAGCATCCTCGGTCAGCCCCAGCATTTT.